This T cell receptor beta chain was recorded in a study of long-term antiretroviral therapy in people with HIV (dated by TCRdb to between 2021 and 2022). Study-wide context: The earliest samples were collected approximately a decade before the 2015 WHO recommendation for immediate ART, a period when ART was typically delayed until CD4 counts fell. Eleven of the 30 participants with HIV were female. No cross-contamination during QIAcube processing turned up in test extractions that ran a monoclonal T-cell line alongside 30 or so polyclonal samples. From a few dozen adults with confirmed HIV infection, the cohort provided fewer than 200 cryopreserved PBMC samples, gathered serially across a mean of about six years (range 1-12). A retrospective serial study tested whether changes in peripheral blood TRB repertoire composition and diversity were associated with ART initiation and durable HIV suppression.

Broader findings and caveats from the paper: Compared with controls, HIV repertoires had narrower CDR3 length ranges, and the network structure pointed to an antigen-experienced repertoire that shifted only slightly toward naive after ART. Because pre-ART samples had limited cell numbers, unsorted PBMC were profiled rather than sorted CD4+ and CD8+ T cells. Starting ART was linked to a significant rise in TRB diversity, yet even with long-term ART the diversity remained significantly lower than in transplant donor controls. Owing to limited PBMC availability, only the TCR beta chain was sequenced, without alpha chain pairing. Expanded TRB clones identified before ART initiation dominated the repertoire at all time points, although this dominance fluctuated and declined in many PLHIV after ART. The samples span the years 2004 to 2017, and the ART regimens used at that time may not be as effective as current regimens. Inferences about post-ART repertoire changes were limited because no data were available on ART adherence, viral resistance or therapy changes.

Sequencing of the TRB variable region was done with the immunoSEQ hsTCRB v3.0 assay at survey level resolution. The targeted TRB sequencing depth was roughly 35,000-50,000 T-cell genomes per sample. TRB libraries were pooled and sequenced on an Illumina MiSeq using a v3 150-cycle kit. The source study handled its data this way. Analysis of repertoires was carried out in R inside a reproducible Nextflow workflow spanning QC, data transformation and analysis. LymphoSeq2, an R package for exploring AIRR-Seq data, was used to implement the custom analyses. A handful of samples that produced fewer than 5000 total TRB sequences were removed, so 150 to 200 HIV repertoires were analyzed. Of the roughly 190 retained HIV repertoires, almost 60 were collected before and under 150 after ART initiation. Repertoires were downsampled to 5000 TRB nucleotide sequences, and summary statistics were averaged over 100 downsampling iterations. The analysis kept only TRB sequences whose CDR3 regions were at least seven amino acids long. Two measures captured diversity: a Shannon entropy-derived clonality score and the Gini coefficient. In the repertoire networks, any two of the top 5000 CDR3 amino acid sequences were linked whenever the two sequences differed by an edit distance of one. Antigen specificity groups and MHC restriction were predicted for TRB CDR3 amino acid sequences with GLIPH2. CDR3 amino acid sequences were matched against VDJdb and McPAS-TCR to flag known CMV, EBV, HIV or tissue antigen associations. Pre-ART, post-ART and control groups were compared with Wilcoxon signed-rank tests and Holm-Bonferroni correction. TCRdb carries this immuneACCESS record with in-frame sequences only. Its versions omit some clonotypes, under half of them owing to an unresolved V gene in the studies checked, with the rest unexplained. V and J calls and clone size are given by that table; D and trimming were obtained from the DNA. Across this sample there are around 34,000 clones, with roughly 74% seen only once. The ten largest account for around 3.6% of the sample.

The CDR3 starts with the cysteine, ends with the phenylalanine, and has 15 residues. Just the 45-base CDR3 DNA is kept, in frame starting at base 1. The germline V gene encodes CDR1 LGHNA and CDR2 YSLEER. V is shortened by 4 bases, J by 3 bases, and the region joining them spans 13 bases. Details on this clone: This receptor's antigen is unknown. The sample holds no much larger clone one base away, and base qualities are not on file.

To be included, a participant needed at least one PBMC sample from before ART initiation plus at least two post-ART samples. All participants with HIV were treated in the United States of America. Before DNA extraction, cryopreserved samples of about 1-10 million PBMC were thawed and washed. At the time of the earliest PBMC sample for each participant with HIV, ages ranged from 23 to 54 years. Per participant, PBMC samples came from 1-4 timepoints prior to ART initiation and 2-8 timepoints following ART initiation, for a median of 7 samples. Serial HIV viral load, CD4+ T-cell count, ART history and demographic data were obtained for every participant. Genomic DNA was extracted from unsorted PBMC with a Qiagen kit on a QIAcube, with processing performed in batches of 12 samples.

The specimen was unsorted PBMCs, collected 3 years after starting antiretroviral therapy. This TCR was sampled from a man between 50 and 59 years old with HIV. The chain is assembled from TRBV4-3 and TRBJ2-1; confidence is insufficient to name the D gene. The CDR3 amino acid sequence is: CASSPDGSLYNEQFF. The sequenced DNA is TGCGCCAGCAGCCCGGACGGCTCGCTCTACAATGAGCAGTTCTTC.